The 5 T cell receptor beta chains given below trace back to one sample, sequenced in a study of identical twins. MiXCR, run by TCRdb on the 5' RACE reads, gives a single entry per CDR3 protein. The sample holds some 630,000 distinct CDR3 sequences, just over 7% seen once. These data were also reused for a study on yellow fever vaccine responses in identical twins.

The sample consisted of PBMCs. These receptors came from a woman aged 18-35 years in good health.

Many counts were recorded for this clonotype. The chain employs TRBV28 and TRBJ2-2, with unresolved D. The CDR3 is 12 residues long. Trimming shortened V by 7 bases and J by 0 bases, and 3 bases separated the two germline ends. Germline V CDR1 and CDR2: MDHEN, SYDVKM. CDR3 loop: CASTANTGELFF. The CDR3 nucleotides read TGTGCCAGCACAGCGAACACCGGGGAGCTGTTTTTT.

This clonotype appeared many times. The chain couples TRBV3-1 to TRBJ2-7, with D tentatively TRBD2 (6 bases). Germline V gene data show CDR1 as LGHDT and CDR2 as YNNKEL (reference sequence). Trimming took 3 bases from V and 0 from J, leaving 33 bases between them. This CDR3 contains 22 residues. The DNA of the CDR3 is TGTGCCAGCAGCCAGAGATGGCAGGGAGGTAACCGGAGTAGGGTCTACTCCTACGAGCAGTACTTC. Encoded protein: CASSQRWQGGNRSRVYSYEQYF.

The table lists this clonotype with a few counts. The J gene is TRBJ2-7, the V gene TRBV4-1; tentatively, D is TRBD1 or TRBD2 (5 bases each). CDR1 and CDR2 (germline): MGHRA, YSYEKL. The CDR3 sequence is 14 residues long. Trimming left V 5 bases short and J 0 bases short, with 11 bases between. The CDR3, as DNA: TGCGCCAGCAGCAGGGACGGAGACTCCTACGAGCAGTACTTC. Amino acid sequence: CASSRDGDSYEQYF.

This clonotype turned up a few times. The J gene is TRBJ2-3, the V gene TRBV5-6, with 12 bases identical to TRBD2. Per germline, CDR1 SGHDT and CDR2 YYEEEE. V was pared by 1 base and J by 7 bases, with 13 bases of the junction left unmatched. There are 18 residues in the CDR3. CDR3 sequence: CASSLRSGLAGPTHTQYF. The CDR3 bases are TGTGCCAGCAGCTTGAGATCCGGACTAGCGGGGCCCACTCATACGCAGTATTTT.

The chain uses TRBV12-3 or TRBV12-4 and TRBJ1-5; TRBD1 matches at 7 bases. This CDR3 spans 16 amino acids. V lost 3 bases and J lost 5; bases outside the gene matches: 10. CDR3 in DNA: TGTGCCAGCAGTTTCTCCCCGACAGGGAGGGATCAGCCCCAGCATTTT. It codes for CASSFSPTGRDQPQHF.